Each of the 4 T cell receptor beta chains below was sequenced from the same sample in a study of shared clonotypes between healthy human individuals. Measured with immunoSEQ multiplex PCR; TCRdb has only the in-frame clones, and not every one. Seen here are around 1.6 million clones, approximately 98% observed once, and the top ten hold about 0.45%. The sequenced sample consisted of naive CD4+ T cells sorted from blood. Subset here: CD45RA+ positively selected. These receptors were taken from a young man in good health.

The V and J genes are TRBV6-5 and TRBJ2-2, with D perhaps TRBD1 or TRBD2 (5 bases each). Trimming cost V 7 bases and J 4 bases, with 16 bases left between them. The CDR3 sequence is 15 residues long. CDR1 is MNHEY, CDR2 SVGAGI, per germline. The CDR3 region is CASTPRDRITGELFF. The CDR3 coding sequence is TGTGCCAGCACTCCCCGGGACCGAATCACCGGGGAGCTGTTTTTT.

This clone occurred once. The rearrangement uses TRBV14 and TRBJ2-6; TRBD2 matches at 9 bases. The CDR3 loop spans 17 amino acids. Germline-derived CDR1 and CDR2 are SGHDN and FVKESK. V dropped 4 bases and J dropped 0; count of bases not matched to a gene: 4. For the CDR3, the DNA is TGTGCCAGCAGCCGGCTAGCGGGATTCTCTGGGGCCAACGTCCTGACTTTC. Protein: CASSRLAGFSGANVLTF.

The CDR3 loop reads CSVRAEGPYGYTF. CDR3 sequence (DNA): TGCAGCGTTCGAGCGGAGGGCCCCTATGGCTACACCTTC. The chain joins TRBV29-1 to TRBJ1-2; D gene ambiguous. The CDR3 is made up of 13 amino acids. Per the germline V gene, CDR1 is SQVTM and CDR2 is ANQGSEA. V lost 5 bases and J lost 4, with 14 bases in between.

This rearrangement joins TRBV27 to TRBJ1-2; D is perhaps TRBD1 (6 bases). The germline V gene encodes CDR1 MNHEY and CDR2 SMNVEV (reference sequence). Trimming left V 7 bases short and J 9 bases short, with 15 bases between. There are 12 residues in the CDR3. The CDR3: CASNRLTGSYTF. CDR3 in DNA: TGTGCCAGCAACCGTCTAACAGGGAGCTACACCTTC.